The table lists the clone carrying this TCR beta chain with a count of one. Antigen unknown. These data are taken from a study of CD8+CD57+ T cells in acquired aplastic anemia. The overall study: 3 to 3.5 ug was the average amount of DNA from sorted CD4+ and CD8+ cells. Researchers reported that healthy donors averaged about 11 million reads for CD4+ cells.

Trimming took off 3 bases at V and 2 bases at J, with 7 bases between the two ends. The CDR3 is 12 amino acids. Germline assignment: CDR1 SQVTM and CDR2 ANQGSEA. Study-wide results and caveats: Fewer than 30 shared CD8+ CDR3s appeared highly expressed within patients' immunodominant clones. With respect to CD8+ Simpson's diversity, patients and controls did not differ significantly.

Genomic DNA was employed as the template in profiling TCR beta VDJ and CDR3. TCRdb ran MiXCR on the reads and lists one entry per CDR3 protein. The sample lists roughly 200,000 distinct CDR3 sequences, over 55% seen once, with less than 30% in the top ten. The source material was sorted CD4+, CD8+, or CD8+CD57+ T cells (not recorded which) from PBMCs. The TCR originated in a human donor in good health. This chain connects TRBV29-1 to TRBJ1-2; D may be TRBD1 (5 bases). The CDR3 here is CSVDEGNYGYTF. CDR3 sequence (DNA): TGCAGCGTTGACGAGGGGAACTATGGCTACACCTTC.